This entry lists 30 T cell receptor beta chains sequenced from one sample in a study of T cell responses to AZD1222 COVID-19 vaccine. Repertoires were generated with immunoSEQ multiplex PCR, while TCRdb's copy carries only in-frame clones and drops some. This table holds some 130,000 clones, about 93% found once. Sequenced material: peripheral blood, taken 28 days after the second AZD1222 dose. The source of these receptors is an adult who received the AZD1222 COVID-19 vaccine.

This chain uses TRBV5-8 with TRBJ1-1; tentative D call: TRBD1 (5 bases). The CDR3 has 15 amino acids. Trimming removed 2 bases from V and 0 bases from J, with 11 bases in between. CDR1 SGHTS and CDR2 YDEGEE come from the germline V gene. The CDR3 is CASSFPGKLNTEAFF. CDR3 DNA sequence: TGTGCCAGCAGCTTCCCAGGGAAATTGAACACTGAAGCTTTCTTT.

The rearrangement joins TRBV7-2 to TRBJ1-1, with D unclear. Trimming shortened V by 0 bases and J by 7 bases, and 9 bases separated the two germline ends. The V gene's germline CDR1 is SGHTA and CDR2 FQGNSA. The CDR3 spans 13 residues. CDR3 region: CASSLARASEAFF. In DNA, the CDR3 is TGTGCCAGCAGCTTAGCGAGGGCCAGTGAAGCTTTCTTT.

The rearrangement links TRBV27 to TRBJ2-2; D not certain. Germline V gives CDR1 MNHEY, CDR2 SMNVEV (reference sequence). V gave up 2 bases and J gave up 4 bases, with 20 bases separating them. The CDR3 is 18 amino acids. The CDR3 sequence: CASSLLMSGGKPTGELFF. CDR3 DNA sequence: TGTGCCAGCAGTTTACTGATGTCGGGCGGCAAACCCACCGGGGAGCTGTTTTTT.

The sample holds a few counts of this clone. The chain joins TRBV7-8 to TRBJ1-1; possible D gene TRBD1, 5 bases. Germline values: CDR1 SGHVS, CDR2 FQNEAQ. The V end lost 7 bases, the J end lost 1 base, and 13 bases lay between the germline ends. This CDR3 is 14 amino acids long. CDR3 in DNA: TGTGCCAGCACAACAAGGGGCTGGAACACTGAAGCTTTCTTT. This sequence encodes CASTTRGWNTEAFF. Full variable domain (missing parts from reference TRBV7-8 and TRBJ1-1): GAGVSQSPRYKVAKRGQDVALRCDPISGHVSLFWYQQALGQGPEFLTYFQNEAQLDKSGLPSDRFFAERPEGSVSTLKIQRTQQEDSAVYLCASTTRGWNTEAFFGQGTRLTVV.

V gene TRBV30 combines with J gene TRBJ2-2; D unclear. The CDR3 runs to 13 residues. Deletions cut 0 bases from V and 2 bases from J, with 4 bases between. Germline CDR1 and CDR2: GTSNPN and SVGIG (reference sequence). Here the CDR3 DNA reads TGTGCCTGGAGTGTAGTTAACACCGGGGAGCTGTTTTTT. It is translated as CAWSVVNTGELFF. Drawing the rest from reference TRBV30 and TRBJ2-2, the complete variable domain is SQTIHQWPATLVQPVGSPLSLECTVEGTSNPNLYWYRQAAGRGLQLLFYSVGIGQISSEVPQNLSASRPQDRQFILSSKKLLLSDSGFYLCAWSVVNTGELFFGEGSRLTVL.

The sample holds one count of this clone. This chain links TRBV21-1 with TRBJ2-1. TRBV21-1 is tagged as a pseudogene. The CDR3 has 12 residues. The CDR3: CASSKPYNEQFF. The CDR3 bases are TGTGCCAGCAGCAAACCCTACAATGAGCAGTTCTTC.

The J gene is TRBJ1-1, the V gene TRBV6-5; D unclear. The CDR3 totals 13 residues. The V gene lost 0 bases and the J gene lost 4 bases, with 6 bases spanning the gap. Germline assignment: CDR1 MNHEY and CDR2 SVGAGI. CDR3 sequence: CASSYSGPTEAFF. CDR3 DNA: TGTGCCAGCAGTTACTCGGGTCCCACTGAAGCTTTCTTT.

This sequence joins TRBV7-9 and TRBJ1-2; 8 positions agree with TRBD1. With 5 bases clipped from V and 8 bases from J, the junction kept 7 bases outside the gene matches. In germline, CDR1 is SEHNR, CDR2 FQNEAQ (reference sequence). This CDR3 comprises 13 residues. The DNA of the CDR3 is TGTGCCAGCAGCCCTAGGACAGGGTCCGGCTACACCTTC. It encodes CASSPRTGSGYTF.

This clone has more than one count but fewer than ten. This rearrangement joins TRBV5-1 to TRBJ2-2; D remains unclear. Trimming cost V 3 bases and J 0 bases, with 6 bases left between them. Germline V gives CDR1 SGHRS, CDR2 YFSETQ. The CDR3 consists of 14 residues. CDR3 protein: CASSSAPNTGELFF. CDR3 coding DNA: TGCGCCAGCAGCTCCGCCCCGAACACCGGGGAGCTGTTTTTT.

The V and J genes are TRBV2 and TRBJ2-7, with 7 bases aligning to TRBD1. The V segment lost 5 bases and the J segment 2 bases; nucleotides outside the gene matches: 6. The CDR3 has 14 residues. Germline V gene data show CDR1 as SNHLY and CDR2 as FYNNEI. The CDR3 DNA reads TGTGCCAGCAGTACCATGGGACAGCCCTACGAGCAGTACTTC. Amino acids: CASSTMGQPYEQYF.

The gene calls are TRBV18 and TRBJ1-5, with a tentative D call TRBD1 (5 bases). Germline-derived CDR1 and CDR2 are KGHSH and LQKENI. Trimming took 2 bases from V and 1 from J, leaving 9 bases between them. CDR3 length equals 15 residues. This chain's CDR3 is CASSPDSLSNQPQHF. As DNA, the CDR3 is TGTGCCAGCTCACCAGACAGTCTGAGCAATCAGCCCCAGCATTTT.

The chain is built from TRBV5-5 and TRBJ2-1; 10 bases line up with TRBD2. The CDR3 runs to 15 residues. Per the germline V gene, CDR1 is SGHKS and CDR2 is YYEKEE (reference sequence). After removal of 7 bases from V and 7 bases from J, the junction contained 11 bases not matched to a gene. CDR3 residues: CASSGTAGGPNEQFF. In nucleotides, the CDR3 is TGTGCCAGCTCGGGGACAGCGGGGGGGCCAAATGAGCAGTTCTTC.

CDR3 sequence: CASAWDFESSEQYF. The CDR3 nucleotides are TGTGCCAGCGCCTGGGATTTCGAATCATCCGAGCAGTACTTC. This chain uses TRBV7-8 with TRBJ2-7, with no clear D. The CDR3 runs to 14 residues. With 8 bases removed from V and 6 bases from J, the gap between germline ends came to 20 bases. Germline assignment: CDR1 SGHVS and CDR2 FQNEAQ.

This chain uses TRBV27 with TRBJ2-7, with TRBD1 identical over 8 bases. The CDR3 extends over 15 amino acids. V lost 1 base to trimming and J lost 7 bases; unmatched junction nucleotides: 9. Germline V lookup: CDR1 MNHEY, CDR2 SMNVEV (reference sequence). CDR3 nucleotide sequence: TGTGCCAGCAGTTTATACAGGGGGTCGTCGAAAGAGCAGTACTTC. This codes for CASSLYRGSSKEQYF.

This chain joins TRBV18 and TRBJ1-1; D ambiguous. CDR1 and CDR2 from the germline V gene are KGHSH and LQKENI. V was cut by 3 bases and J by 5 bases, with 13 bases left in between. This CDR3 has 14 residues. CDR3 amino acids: CASSPPTSPTEAFF. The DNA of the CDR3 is TGTGCCAGCTCACCGCCGACAAGCCCGACTGAAGCTTTCTTT. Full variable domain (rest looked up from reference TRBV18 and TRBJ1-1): NAGVMQNPRHLVRRRGQEARLRCSPMKGHSHVYWYRQLPEEGLKFMVYLQKENIIDESGMPKERFSAEFPKEGPSILRIQQVVRGDSAAYFCASSPPTSPTEAFFGQGTRLTVV.

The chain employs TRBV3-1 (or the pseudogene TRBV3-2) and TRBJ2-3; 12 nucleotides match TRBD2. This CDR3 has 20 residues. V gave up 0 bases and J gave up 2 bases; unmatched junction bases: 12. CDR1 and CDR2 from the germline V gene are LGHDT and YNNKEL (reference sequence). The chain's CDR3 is CASSQDQASGGANHTDTQYF. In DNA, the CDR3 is TGTGCCAGCAGCCAAGATCAGGCTAGCGGGGGGGCCAACCACACAGATACGCAGTATTTT.

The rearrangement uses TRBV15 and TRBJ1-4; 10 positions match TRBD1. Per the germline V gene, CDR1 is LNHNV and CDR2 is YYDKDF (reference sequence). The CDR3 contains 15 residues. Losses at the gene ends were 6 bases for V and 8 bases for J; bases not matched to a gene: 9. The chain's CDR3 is CATSPGQGGFEKLFF. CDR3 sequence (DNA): TGTGCCACCAGTCCCGGACAGGGGGGTTTCGAAAAACTGTTTTTT. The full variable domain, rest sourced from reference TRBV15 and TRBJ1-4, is DAMVIQNPRYQVTQFGKPVTLSCSQTLNHNVMYWYQQKSSQAPKLLFHYYDKDFNNEADTPDNFQSRRPNTSFCFLDIRSPGLGDTAMYLCATSPGQGGFEKLFFGSGTQLSVL.

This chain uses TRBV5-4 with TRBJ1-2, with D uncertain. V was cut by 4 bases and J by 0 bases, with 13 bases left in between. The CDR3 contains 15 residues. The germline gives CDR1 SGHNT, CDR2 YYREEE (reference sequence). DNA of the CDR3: TGTGCCAGCAGCACGCGGACGGATACTAACTATGGCTACACCTTC. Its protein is CASSTRTDTNYGYTF.

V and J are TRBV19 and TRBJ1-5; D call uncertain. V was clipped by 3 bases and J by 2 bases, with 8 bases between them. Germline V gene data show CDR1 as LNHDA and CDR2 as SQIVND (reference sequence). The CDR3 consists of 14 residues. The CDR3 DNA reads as TGTGCCAGTAGTATGGGGTTGGGCAATCAGCCCCAGCATTTT. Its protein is CASSMGLGNQPQHF. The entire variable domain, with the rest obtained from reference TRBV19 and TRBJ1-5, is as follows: DGGITQSPKYLFRKEGQNVTLSCEQNLNHDAMYWYRQDPGQGLRLIYYSQIVNDFQKGDIAEGYSVSREKKESFPLTVTSAQKNPTAFYLCASSMGLGNQPQHFGDGTRLSIL.

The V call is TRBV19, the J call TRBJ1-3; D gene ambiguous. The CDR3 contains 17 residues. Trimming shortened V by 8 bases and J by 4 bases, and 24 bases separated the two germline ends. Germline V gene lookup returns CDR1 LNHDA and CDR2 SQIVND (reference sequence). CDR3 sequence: CASSSWVLPAGGNTIYF. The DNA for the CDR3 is TGTGCCAGTTCAAGTTGGGTACTACCTGCGGGAGGAAACACCATATATTTT. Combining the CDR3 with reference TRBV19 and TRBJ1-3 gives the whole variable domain DGGITQSPKYLFRKEGQNVTLSCEQNLNHDAMYWYRQDPGQGLRLIYYSQIVNDFQKGDIAEGYSVSREKKESFPLTVTSAQKNPTAFYLCASSSWVLPAGGNTIYFGEGSWLTVV.

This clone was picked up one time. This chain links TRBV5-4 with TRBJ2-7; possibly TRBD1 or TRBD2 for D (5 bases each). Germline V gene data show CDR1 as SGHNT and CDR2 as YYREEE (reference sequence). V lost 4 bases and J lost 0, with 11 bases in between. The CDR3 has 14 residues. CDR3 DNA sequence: TGTGCCAGCAGCCTGGGGGACGCCTCCTACGAGCAGTACTTC. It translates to CASSLGDASYEQYF.

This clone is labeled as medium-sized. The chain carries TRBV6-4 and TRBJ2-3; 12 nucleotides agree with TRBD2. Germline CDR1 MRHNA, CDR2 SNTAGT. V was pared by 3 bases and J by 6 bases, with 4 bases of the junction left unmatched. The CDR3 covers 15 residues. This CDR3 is CASSESSGGADTQYF. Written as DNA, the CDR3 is TGTGCCAGCAGTGAGTCTAGCGGGGGGGCCGATACGCAGTATTTT.

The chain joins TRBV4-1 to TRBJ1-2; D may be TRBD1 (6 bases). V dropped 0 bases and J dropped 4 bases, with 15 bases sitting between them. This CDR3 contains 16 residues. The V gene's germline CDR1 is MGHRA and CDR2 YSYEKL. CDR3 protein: CASSQEDSLGIYGYTF. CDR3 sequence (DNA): TGCGCCAGCAGCCAAGAGGACAGTTTGGGGATCTATGGCTACACCTTC.

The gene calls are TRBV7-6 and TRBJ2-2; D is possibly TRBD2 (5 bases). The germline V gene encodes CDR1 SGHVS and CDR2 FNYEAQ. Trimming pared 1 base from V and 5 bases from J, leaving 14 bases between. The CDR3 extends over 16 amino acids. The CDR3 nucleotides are TGTGCCAGCAGCTTAGGGCTAGTTTCGGGGACCGGGGAGCTGTTTTTT. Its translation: CASSLGLVSGTGELFF.

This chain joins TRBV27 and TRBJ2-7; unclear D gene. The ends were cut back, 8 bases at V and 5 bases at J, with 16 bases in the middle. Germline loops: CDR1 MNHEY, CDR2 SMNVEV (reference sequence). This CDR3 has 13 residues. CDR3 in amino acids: CASSWAVGNEQYF. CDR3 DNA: TGTGCCAGCTCGTGGGCAGTTGGGAACGAGCAGTACTTC.

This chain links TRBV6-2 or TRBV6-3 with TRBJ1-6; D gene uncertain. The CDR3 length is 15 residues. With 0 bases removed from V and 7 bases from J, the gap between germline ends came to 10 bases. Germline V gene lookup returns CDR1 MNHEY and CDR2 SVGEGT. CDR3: CASSYSLIGNSPLHF. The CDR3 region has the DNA TGTGCCAGCAGTTACTCCTTGATCGGGAATTCACCCCTCCACTTT.

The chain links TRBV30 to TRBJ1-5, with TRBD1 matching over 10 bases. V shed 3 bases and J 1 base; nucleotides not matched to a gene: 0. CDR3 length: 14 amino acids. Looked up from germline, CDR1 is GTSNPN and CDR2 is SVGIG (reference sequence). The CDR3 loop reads CAWRGQGSNQPQHF. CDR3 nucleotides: TGTGCCTGGAGGGGACAGGGGAGCAATCAGCCCCAGCATTTT. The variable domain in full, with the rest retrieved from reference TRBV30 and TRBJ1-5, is SQTIHQWPATLVQPVGSPLSLECTVEGTSNPNLYWYRQAAGRGLQLLFYSVGIGQISSEVPQNLSASRPQDRQFILSSKKLLLSDSGFYLCAWRGQGSNQPQHFGDGTRLSIL.

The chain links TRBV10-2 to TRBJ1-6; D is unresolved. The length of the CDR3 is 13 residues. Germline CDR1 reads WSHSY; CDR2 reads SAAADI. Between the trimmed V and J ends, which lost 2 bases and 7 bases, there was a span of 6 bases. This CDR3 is CASSEPANSPLHF. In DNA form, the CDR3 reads TGCGCCAGCAGTGAGCCCGCGAATTCACCCCTCCACTTT.

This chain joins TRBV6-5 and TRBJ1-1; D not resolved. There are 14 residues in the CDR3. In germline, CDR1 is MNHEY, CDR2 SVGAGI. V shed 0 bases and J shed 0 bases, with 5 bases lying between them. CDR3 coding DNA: TGTGCCAGCAGTTACTCGAGGTTGAACACTGAAGCTTTCTTT. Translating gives CASSYSRLNTEAFF.

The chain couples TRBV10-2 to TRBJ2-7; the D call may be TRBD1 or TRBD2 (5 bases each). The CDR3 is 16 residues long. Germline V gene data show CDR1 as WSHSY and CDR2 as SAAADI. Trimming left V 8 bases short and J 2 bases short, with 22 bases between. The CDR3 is CASRGVLRGQPYEQYF. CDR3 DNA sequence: TGCGCCAGCCGAGGGGTATTGCGCGGGCAACCCTACGAGCAGTACTTC.